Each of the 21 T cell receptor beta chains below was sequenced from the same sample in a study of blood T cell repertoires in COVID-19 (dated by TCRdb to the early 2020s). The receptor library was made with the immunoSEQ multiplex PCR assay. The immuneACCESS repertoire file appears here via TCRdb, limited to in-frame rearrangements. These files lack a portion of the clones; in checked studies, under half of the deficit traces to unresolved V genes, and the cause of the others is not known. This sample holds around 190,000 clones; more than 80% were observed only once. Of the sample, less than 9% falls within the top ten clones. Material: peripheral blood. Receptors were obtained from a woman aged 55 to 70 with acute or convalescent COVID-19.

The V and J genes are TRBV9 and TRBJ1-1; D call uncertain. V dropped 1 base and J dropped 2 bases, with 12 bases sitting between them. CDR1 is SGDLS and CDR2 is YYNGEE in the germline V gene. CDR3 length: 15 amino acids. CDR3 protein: CASSVSPRGNTEAFF. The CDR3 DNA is TGTGCCAGCAGCGTATCCCCCCGGGGAAACACTGAAGCTTTCTTT.

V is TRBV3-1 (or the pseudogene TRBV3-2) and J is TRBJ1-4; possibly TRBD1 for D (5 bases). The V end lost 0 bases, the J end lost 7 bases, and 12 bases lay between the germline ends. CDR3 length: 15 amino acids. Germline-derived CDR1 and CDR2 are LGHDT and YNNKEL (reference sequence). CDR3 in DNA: TGTGCCAGCAGCCAAGATGGGGGGAGAAGTGAAAAACTGTTTTTT. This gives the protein CASSQDGGRSEKLFF.

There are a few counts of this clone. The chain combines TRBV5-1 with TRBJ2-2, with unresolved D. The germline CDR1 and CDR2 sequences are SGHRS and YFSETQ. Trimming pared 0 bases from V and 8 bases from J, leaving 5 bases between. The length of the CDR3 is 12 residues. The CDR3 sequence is CASSLAGGELFF. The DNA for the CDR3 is TGCGCCAGCAGCTTGGCCGGTGGGGAGCTGTTTTTT.

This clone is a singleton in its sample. CDR3 DNA sequence: TGTGCCAGCAGCCAACAAGCGGGCTCCTACAATGAGCAGTTCTTC. This translates into CASSQQAGSYNEQFF. The V call is TRBV3-1 (or the pseudogene TRBV3-2), the J call TRBJ2-1; perhaps TRBD2 as D (6 bases). The CDR3 is 15 residues long. Trimming removed 2 bases from V and 0 bases from J, with 8 bases in between. CDR1 and CDR2 (germline): LGHDT, YNNKEL (reference sequence).

The CDR3 protein is CASSSGEWQPQHF. The CDR3, as DNA: TGTGCCAGCAGCTCTGGGGAGTGGCAGCCCCAGCATTTT. The V gene is TRBV7-9, the J gene TRBJ1-5; no reliable D call. This CDR3 comprises 13 residues. Trimming left V 4 bases short and J 7 bases short, with 11 bases between. Germline CDR1 SEHNR, CDR2 FQNEAQ (reference sequence).

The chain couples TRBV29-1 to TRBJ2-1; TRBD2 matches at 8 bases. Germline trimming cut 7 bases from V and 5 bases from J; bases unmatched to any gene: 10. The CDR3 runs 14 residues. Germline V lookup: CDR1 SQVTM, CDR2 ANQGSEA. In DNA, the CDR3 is TGCAGCGCCCATGTTAGCGGGGACAACAATGAGCAGTTCTTC. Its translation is CSAHVSGDNNEQFF.

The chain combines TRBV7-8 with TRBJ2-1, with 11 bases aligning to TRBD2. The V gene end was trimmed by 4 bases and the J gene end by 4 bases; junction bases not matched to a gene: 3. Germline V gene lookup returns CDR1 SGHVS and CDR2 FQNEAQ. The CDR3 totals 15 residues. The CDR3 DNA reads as TGTGCCAGCAGCTCGGGACTAGCGGAATACAATGAGCAGTTCTTC. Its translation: CASSSGLAEYNEQFF.

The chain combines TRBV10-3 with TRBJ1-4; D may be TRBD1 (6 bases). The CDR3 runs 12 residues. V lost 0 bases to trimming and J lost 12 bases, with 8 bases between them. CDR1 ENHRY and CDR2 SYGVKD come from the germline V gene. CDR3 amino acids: CAISESRGELFF. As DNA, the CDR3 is TGTGCCATCAGTGAGTCCAGGGGCGAACTGTTTTTT.

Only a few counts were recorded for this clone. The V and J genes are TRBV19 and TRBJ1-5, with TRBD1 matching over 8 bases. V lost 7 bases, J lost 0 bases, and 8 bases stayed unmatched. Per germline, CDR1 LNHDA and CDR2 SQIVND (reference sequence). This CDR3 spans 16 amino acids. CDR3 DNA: TGTGCCAGTAATAACAGGGGGGATTATAGCAATCAGCCCCAGCATTTT. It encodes CASNNRGDYSNQPQHF.

The DNA of the CDR3 is TGTGCCAGCAGCCCACCCGGGGGCTCCTACGAGCAGTACTTC. This sequence encodes CASSPPGGSYEQYF. The chain combines TRBV13 with TRBJ2-7; the D gene is possibly TRBD2 (6 bases). Trimming left V 5 bases short and J 0 bases short, with 11 bases between. Germline assignment: CDR1 PRHDT and CDR2 FYEKMQ (reference sequence). The CDR3 is 14 amino acids.

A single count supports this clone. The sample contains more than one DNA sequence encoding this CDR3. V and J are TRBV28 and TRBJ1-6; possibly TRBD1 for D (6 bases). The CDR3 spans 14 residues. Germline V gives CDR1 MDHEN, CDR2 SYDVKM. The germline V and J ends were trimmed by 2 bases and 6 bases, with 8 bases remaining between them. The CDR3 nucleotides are TGTGCCAGCAGTTTAGGACAGATTAATTCACCCCTCCACTTT. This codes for CASSLGQINSPLHF.

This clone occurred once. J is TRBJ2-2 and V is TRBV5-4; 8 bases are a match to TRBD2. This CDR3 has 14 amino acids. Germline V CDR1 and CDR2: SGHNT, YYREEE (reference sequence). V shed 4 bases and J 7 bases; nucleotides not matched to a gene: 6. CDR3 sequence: CASSPSGRDGELFF. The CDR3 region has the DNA TGTGCCAGCAGCCCCAGCGGGAGAGACGGGGAGCTGTTTTTT.

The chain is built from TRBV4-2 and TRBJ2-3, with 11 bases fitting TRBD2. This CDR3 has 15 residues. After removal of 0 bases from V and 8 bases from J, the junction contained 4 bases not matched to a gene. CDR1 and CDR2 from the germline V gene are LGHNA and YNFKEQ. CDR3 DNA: TGTGCCAGCAGCCAAGATCGGCTAGCGGGAGGTACGCAGTATTTT. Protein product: CASSQDRLAGGTQYF.

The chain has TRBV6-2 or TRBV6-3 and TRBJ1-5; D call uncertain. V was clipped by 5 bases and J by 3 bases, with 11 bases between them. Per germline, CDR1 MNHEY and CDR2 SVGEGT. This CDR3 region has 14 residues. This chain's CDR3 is CASSRDTLNQPQHF. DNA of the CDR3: TGTGCCAGCAGTCGCGACACCCTCAATCAGCCCCAGCATTTT.

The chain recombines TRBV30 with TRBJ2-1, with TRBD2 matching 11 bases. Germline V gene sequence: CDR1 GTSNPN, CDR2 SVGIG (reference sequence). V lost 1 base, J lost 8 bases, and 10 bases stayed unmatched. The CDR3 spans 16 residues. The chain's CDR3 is CAWSGGLAGGLDEQFF. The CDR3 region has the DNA TGTGCCTGGAGTGGGGGTTTAGCGGGAGGGTTGGATGAGCAGTTCTTC.

The CDR3 region is CASTPWENQPQHF. The CDR3 nucleotides read TGTGCCAGCACCCCCTGGGAGAATCAGCCCCAGCATTTT. The V call is TRBV6-5, the J call TRBJ1-5; D uncertain. Germline CDR1 reads MNHEY; CDR2 reads SVGAGI. The V gene lost 7 bases and the J gene lost 4 bases, with 11 bases spanning the gap. The CDR3 has 13 residues.

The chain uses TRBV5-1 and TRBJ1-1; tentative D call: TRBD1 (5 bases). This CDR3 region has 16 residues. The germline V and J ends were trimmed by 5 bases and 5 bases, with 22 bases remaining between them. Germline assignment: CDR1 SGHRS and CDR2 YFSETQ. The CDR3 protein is CASRSLGRDGLTEAFF. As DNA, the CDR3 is TGCGCCAGCAGATCCTTGGGCAGGGATGGTTTGACTGAAGCTTTCTTT.

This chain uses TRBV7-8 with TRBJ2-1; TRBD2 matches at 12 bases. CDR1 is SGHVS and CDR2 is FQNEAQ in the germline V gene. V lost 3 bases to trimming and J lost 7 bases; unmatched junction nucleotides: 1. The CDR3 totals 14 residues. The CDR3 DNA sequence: TGTGCCAGCAGCTTCGGGACTAGCGGGAATGAGCAGTTCTTC. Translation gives CASSFGTSGNEQFF.

The CDR3 DNA reads as TGCGCCAGCAGCCAAGACAGGGTTCTTGGCACCATATATTTT. Amino acids: CASSQDRVLGTIYF. This chain uses TRBV4-1 with TRBJ1-3, with a weak D call TRBD1 (5 bases). V dropped 0 bases and J dropped 9 bases, with 12 bases sitting between them. CDR1 is MGHRA and CDR2 is YSYEKL in the germline V gene. This CDR3 contains 14 residues.

The CDR3 sequence is CASSQEGRGLNQPQHF. CDR3 DNA: TGCGCCAGCAGCCAAGAAGGCAGGGGCCTCAATCAGCCCCAGCATTTT. V gene TRBV4-1 combines with J gene TRBJ1-5, with D perhaps TRBD1 (6 bases). The V gene lost 0 bases and the J gene lost 3 bases, with 12 bases spanning the gap. Germline V lookup: CDR1 MGHRA, CDR2 YSYEKL. There are 16 residues in the CDR3.

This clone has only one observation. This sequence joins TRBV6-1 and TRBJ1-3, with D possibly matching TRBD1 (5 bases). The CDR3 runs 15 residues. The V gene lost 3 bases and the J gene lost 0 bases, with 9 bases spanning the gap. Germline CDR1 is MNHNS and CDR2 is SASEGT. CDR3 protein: CASSEGPFSGNTIYF. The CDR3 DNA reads TGTGCCAGCAGTGAGGGGCCCTTCTCTGGAAACACCATATATTTT.